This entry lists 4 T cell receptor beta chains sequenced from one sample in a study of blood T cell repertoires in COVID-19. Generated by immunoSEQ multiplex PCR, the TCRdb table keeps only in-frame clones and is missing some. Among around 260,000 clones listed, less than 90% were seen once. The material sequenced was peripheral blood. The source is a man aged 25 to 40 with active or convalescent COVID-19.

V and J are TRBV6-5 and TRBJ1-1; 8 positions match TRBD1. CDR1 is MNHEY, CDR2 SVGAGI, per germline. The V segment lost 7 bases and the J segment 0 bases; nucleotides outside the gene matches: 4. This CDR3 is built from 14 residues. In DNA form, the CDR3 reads TGTGCCAGCACCCGACAGGGGATGAACACTGAAGCTTTCTTT. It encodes CASTRQGMNTEAFF.

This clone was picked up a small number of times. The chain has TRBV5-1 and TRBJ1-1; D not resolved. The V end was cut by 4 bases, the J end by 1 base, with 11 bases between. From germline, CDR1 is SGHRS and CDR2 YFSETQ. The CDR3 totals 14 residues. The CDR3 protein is CASSRGPGNTEAFF. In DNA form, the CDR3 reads TGCGCCAGCAGCCGAGGGCCGGGGAACACTGAAGCTTTCTTT.

CDR3 coding DNA: TGTGCCAGCAGTCGACAGGGAGGTCAGCCCCAGCATTTT. Its translation is CASSRQGGQPQHF. V usage is TRBV6-5 and J usage is TRBJ1-5; 7 bases are a match to TRBD1. The length of the CDR3 is 13 residues. V gave up 5 bases and J gave up 6 bases; unmatched junction bases: 4. Germline V gene sequence: CDR1 MNHEY, CDR2 SVGAGI.

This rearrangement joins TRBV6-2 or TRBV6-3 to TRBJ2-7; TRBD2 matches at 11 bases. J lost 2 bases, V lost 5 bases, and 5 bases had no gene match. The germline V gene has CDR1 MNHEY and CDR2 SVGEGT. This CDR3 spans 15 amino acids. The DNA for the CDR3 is TGTGCCAGCAGTAAGGGACTAGCGGATACCTACGAGCAGTACTTC. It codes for CASSKGLADTYEQYF.